This is a list of T cell receptor beta chains from one sample in a study of TIL therapy for anti-PD-1-resistant metastatic lung cancer. Assay: immunoSEQ multiplex PCR; the TCRdb copy retains only in-frame clones and omits some. The top ten hold just over 2.5% of the sample, which has about 60,000 clones, roughly 91% seen once. The sample here was blood, taken at baseline. The source is a person between 25 and 80 years old with non-small cell lung cancer. CDR3s include the opening cysteine and the closing phenylalanine or tryptophan. A D gene is named only where the DNA matches it firmly. Expanded clones get a size class; other rows say once, few or many, or leave the size out.

NA	TRBJ2-5	TRBV18	NA	TGTGCCAGCTCGCGCGAGACTATCGACGGGGAGACCCAGTACTTC	CASSRETIDGETQYF
TRBD2	TRBJ2-3	TRBV18	NA	TGTGCCAGCTCACGTCGGGGACTAGCGGGGCGACTTCCCACAGATACGCAGTATTTT	CASSRRGLAGRLPTDTQYF
NA	TRBJ1-1	TRBV4-1	NA	TGCGCCAGCAGGGTAGATACCGGGTACACTGAAGCTTTCTTT	CASRVDTGYTEAFF
NA	TRBJ1-2	TRBV5-6	NA	TGTGCCAGCAGCCCTCTGACAGCTGTGGGCAGTTTCTATGGCTACACCTTC	CASSPLTAVGSFYGYTF
NA	TRBJ1-4	TRBV19	NA	TGTGCCAGTAGTACGACCCCGGGGACCCGGCGGCAAAGTAGAGAAAAACTGTTTTTT	CASSTTPGTRRQSREKLFF
TRBD2	TRBJ2-3	TRBV7-3	NA	TGTGCCAGCAGCCCCCGGGAAGAGCGGGGATCCCCCCCAGATACGCAGTATTTT	CASSPREERGSPPDTQYF
TRBD1	TRBJ2-1	TRBV7-6	NA	TGTGCCAGCAGCAACCGGGACAGGGGAAATGAGCAGTTCTTC	CASSNRDRGNEQFF
NA	TRBJ1-5	TRBV28	NA	TGTGCCAGCAGTCCCCTCAGGGACCAGCCCCAGCATTTT	CASSPLRDQPQHF
NA	TRBJ2-3	TRBV28	NA	TGTGCCACCAGGGACACTAGCACAGATACGCAGTATTTT	CATRDTSTDTQYF
NA	TRBJ2-7	TRBV19	NA	TGTGCCAGTAGTAGGAGGATCACCTACGAGCAGTACTTC	CASSRRITYEQYF
TRBD2	TRBJ2-3	TRBV10-3	NA	TGTGCCATCTCGCTAGCGGGGGCGAGCAGCACAGATACGCAGTATTTT	CAISLAGASSTDTQYF
TRBD2	TRBJ2-3	TRBV28	NA	TGTGCCAGCAGTTTAGCGGCTAGCGGAATGGCAGATACGCAGTATTTT	CASSLAASGMADTQYF
TRBD1	TRBJ2-2	TRBV10-3	NA	TGTGGGACAGGCGGGAACACCGGGGAGCTGTTTTTT	CGTGGNTGELFF
NA	TRBJ2-2	TRBV7-8	NA	TGTGCCAGCAGCTTAGCAATCGGGGGACGGGAGCTGTTTTTT	CASSLAIGGRELFF
NA	TRBJ1-1	TRBV5-1	once	TGCGCCAGCAGCTTGGCCGTCAGGGGCATGAACACTGAAGCTTTCTTT	CASSLAVRGMNTEAFF
NA	TRBJ2-7	TRBV6-1	NA	TGTGCCAGCAGTGAAGTCGGTACGGGCCAGCAGTACTTC	CASSEVGTGQQYF
NA	TRBJ2-1	TRBV6-4	NA	TGTGCCAGCAGTGACTCCCCCCCCTTAGGGTTCTTC	CASSDSPPLGFF
TRBD1	TRBJ1-1	TRBV7-3	NA	TGTGCCAGCAGCTTAGCCGACAGGGGGCCCATGAACACTGAAGCTTTCTTT	CASSLADRGPMNTEAFF
NA	TRBJ2-7	TRBV24-1	NA	TGTGCCACCAGTGATTTGAACGCAGGGAATGACTACGAGCAGTACTTC	CATSDLNAGNDYEQYF
NA	TRBJ1-6	TRBV7-3	few	TGTGCCAGCAGCCCAGCGGGGGGCGTTAATTCACCCCTCCACTTT	CASSPAGGVNSPLHF
TRBD1	TRBJ2-7	TRBV10-3	NA	TGTGCCATCAGTGTGCGGACAGGGGAACGCTACGAGCAGTACTTC	CAISVRTGERYEQYF